The T cell receptor beta chain under discussion was sequenced for a study of blood T cell repertoires in COVID-19. At the level of the study: From T cells, B-cell-depleted T cells, or PBMCs came the material, which was cDNA or gDNA.

This clone came up once. The germline CDR1 and CDR2 sequences are MNHEY and SVGAGI. V dropped 6 bases and J dropped 1 base, with 9 bases sitting between them. The CDR3 length is 13 residues. Sequenced by immunoSEQ multiplex PCR; TCRdb stores in-frame clones only, minus some. The sample lists just over 300,000 clones, 90% occurring once. Participants had their cohort set by participant-reported clinical history. The sequenced sample consisted of PBMCs or T cells enriched from blood (not recorded which). The chain recombines TRBV6-5 with TRBJ1-1; no clear D. This clonotype was sampled from a woman aged 18-35 years with acute COVID-19. This chain's CDR3 is CASRTRSNTEAFF. CDR3 coding DNA: TGTGCCAGCAGAACCAGGTCGAACACTGAAGCTTTCTTT.